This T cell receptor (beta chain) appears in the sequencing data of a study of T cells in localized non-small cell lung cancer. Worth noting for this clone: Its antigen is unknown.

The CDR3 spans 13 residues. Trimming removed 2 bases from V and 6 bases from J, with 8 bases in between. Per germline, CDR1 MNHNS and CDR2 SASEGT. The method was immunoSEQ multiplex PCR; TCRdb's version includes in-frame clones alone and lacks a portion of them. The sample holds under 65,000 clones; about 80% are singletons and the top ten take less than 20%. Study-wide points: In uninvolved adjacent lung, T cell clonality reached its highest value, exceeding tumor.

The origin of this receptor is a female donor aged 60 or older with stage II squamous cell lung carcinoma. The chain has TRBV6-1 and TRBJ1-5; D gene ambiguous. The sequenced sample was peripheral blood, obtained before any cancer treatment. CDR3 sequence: CASSESPGQPQHF. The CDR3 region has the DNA TGTGCCAGCAGTGAATCGCCGGGTCAGCCCCAGCATTTT.